This is a list of T cell receptor beta chains from one sample in a study of T cells in Graves' hyperthyroidism and ophthalmopathy. TCRdb independently ran MiXCR on the multiplex PCR reads; one entry per CDR3 protein. Of approximately 400,000 distinct CDR3 sequences in the sample, approximately 12% are singletons; the top ten hold around 21%. Sequencing was performed on blood. These receptors were taken from a man aged 25 to 45 with Graves' hyperthyroidism that later progressed to Graves' ophthalmopathy. The conserved cysteine and the conserved F or W are not part of the CDR3 here. Each record gives: CDR3 protein, V gene, D gene, J gene, clone size. D genes are given only for firm matches. Clone size appears in some rows only: once, few, many, or a class for an expanded clone.

cdr3_aa: AISQSPGRLNIQY
v_call: TRBV10-3
d_call: -
j_call: TRBJ2-4
clone_size: -

cdr3_aa: ASSSRSPKEQY
v_call: TRBV11-2
d_call: -
j_call: TRBJ2-7
clone_size: many

cdr3_aa: ASSFVAGLEDTQY
v_call: TRBV12-3/TRBV12-4
d_call: TRBD2
j_call: TRBJ2-3
clone_size: many

cdr3_aa: ASSLSRSPIPNYGYT
v_call: TRBV27
d_call: -
j_call: TRBJ1-2
clone_size: many

cdr3_aa: ASSEWGYEQF
v_call: TRBV6-1
d_call: -
j_call: TRBJ2-1
clone_size: many

cdr3_aa: ASSYSRQVEKLF
v_call: TRBV6-6
d_call: -
j_call: TRBJ1-4
clone_size: many

cdr3_aa: SARVASGGHEQY
v_call: TRBV20-1
d_call: TRBD2
j_call: TRBJ2-7
clone_size: -

cdr3_aa: ASSGLGTDTQY
v_call: TRBV2
d_call: -
j_call: TRBJ2-3
clone_size: many

cdr3_aa: ASSPTRDRGTDTQY
v_call: TRBV11-2
d_call: TRBD1
j_call: TRBJ2-3
clone_size: many

cdr3_aa: ASTPAGFPEKLF
v_call: TRBV28
d_call: -
j_call: TRBJ1-4
clone_size: many

cdr3_aa: ASSLAVSGTGELF
v_call: TRBV7-8
d_call: -
j_call: TRBJ2-2
clone_size: many

cdr3_aa: ASSRGWDQPQH
v_call: TRBV18
d_call: -
j_call: TRBJ1-5
clone_size: -

cdr3_aa: ASSLWAPETSGGAGTDTQY
v_call: TRBV27
d_call: TRBD2
j_call: TRBJ2-3
clone_size: many

cdr3_aa: ASSQVMGEKLF
v_call: TRBV14
d_call: -
j_call: TRBJ1-4
clone_size: -

cdr3_aa: ATSDLWQGCTNTEAF
v_call: TRBV24-1
d_call: -
j_call: TRBJ1-1
clone_size: many

cdr3_aa: ASSLSDYGYT
v_call: TRBV28
d_call: -
j_call: TRBJ1-2
clone_size: many

cdr3_aa: ASSPGTGATQY
v_call: TRBV11-2
d_call: TRBD1
j_call: TRBJ2-3
clone_size: many

cdr3_aa: ASSQDIGRGGNEQY
v_call: TRBV14
d_call: TRBD2
j_call: TRBJ2-7
clone_size: few

cdr3_aa: ASSLSGTGLNTEAF
v_call: TRBV18
d_call: TRBD1
j_call: TRBJ1-1
clone_size: many

cdr3_aa: ASSPSPTGNYGYT
v_call: TRBV27
d_call: TRBD1
j_call: TRBJ1-2
clone_size: many

cdr3_aa: ATLMGNYGYT
v_call: TRBV6-1
d_call: -
j_call: TRBJ1-2
clone_size: -